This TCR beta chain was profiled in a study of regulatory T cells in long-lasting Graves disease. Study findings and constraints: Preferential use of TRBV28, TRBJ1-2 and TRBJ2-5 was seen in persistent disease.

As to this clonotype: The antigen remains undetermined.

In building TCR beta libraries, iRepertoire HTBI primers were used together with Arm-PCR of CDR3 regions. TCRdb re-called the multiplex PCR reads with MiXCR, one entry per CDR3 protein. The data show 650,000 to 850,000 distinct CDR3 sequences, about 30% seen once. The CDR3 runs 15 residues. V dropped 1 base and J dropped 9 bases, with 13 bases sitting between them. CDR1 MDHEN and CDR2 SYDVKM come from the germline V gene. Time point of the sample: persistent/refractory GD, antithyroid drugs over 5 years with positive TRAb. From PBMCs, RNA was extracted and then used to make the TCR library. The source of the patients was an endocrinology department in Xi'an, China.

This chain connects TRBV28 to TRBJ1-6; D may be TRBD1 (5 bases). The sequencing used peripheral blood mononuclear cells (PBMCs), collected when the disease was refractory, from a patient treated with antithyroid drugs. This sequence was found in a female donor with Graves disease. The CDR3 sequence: CASSLLAGPGSPLHF. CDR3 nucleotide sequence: TGTGCCAGCAGTTTATTGGCAGGGCCGGGTTCACCCCTCCACTTT.